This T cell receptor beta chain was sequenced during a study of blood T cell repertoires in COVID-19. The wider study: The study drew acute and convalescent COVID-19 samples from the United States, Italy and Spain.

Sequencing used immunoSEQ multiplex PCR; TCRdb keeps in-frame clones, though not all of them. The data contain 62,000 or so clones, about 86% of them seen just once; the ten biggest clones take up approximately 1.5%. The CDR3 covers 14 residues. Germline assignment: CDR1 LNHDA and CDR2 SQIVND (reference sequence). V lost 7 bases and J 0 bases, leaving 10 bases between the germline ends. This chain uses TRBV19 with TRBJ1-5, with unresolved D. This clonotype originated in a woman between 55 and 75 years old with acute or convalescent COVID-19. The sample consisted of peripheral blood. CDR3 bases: TGTGCCAGTAATAACAACCTTAGCAATCAGCCCCAGCATTTT. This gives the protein CASNNNLSNQPQHF.